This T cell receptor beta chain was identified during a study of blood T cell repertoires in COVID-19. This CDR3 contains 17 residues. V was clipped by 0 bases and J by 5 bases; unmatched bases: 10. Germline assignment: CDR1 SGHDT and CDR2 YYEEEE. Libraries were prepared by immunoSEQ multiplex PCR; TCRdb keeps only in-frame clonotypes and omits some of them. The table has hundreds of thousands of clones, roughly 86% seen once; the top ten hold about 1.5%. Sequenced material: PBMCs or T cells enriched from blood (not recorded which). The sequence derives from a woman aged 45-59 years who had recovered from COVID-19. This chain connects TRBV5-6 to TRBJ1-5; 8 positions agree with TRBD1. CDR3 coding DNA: TGTGCCAGCAGCTTGGGTCTATATGGGACAGGACATCAGCCCCAGCATTTT. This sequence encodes CASSLGLYGTGHQPQHF. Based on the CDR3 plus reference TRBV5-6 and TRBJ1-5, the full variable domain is DAGVTQSPTHLIKTRGQQVTLRCSPKSGHDTVSWYQQALGQGPQFIFQYYEEEERQRGNFPDRFSGHQFPNYSSELNVNALLLGDSALYLCASSLGLYGTGHQPQHFGDGTRLSIL.